The 29 T cell receptor beta chains below all came from one sample that was sequenced in a study of CD8+CD57+ T cells in acquired aplastic anemia. TCR beta VDJ and CDR3 profiling used genomic DNA as template. MiXCR, run by TCRdb on the reads, gives a single entry per CDR3 protein. The sample holds around 200,000 distinct CDR3 sequences, 45% to 60% seen once. By flow cytometry, patients selected for sequencing had shown an expansion of CD8+CD57+ cells. Sample: sorted CD4+, CD8+, or CD8+CD57+ T cells (not recorded which) from PBMCs. These receptors were collected from a human donor with aplastic anemia.

There are many counts of this clonotype. V is TRBV12-3 or TRBV12-4 and J is TRBJ1-4; 7 bases line up with TRBD1. V dropped 5 bases and J dropped 6; count of bases not matched to a gene: 6. The CDR3 extends over 14 amino acids. DNA for the CDR3: TGTGCCAGCAGTCACCGGGACAGCGATGAAAAACTGTTTTTT. This sequence encodes CASSHRDSDEKLFF.

In nucleotides, the CDR3 is TGTGCCAGCAGCCCAGGACGGGTCGAGCAGTACTTC. It encodes CASSPGRVEQYF. V usage is TRBV7-8 and J usage is TRBJ2-7; D remains unclear. V was pared by 5 bases and J by 6 bases, with 11 bases between. Germline V gene data show CDR1 as SGHVS and CDR2 as FQNEAQ. The CDR3 loop spans 12 amino acids.

At least ten counts were recorded for this clonotype. The chain combines TRBV24-1 with TRBJ2-1, with D unresolved. The CDR3 is 14 residues long. Germline-derived CDR1 and CDR2 are KGHDR and SFDVKD. Trimming pared 4 bases from V and 2 bases from J, leaving 8 bases between. Written as DNA, the CDR3 is TGTGCCACCAGTGAGCGGCCTCCCTACAATGAGCAGTTCTTC. Amino acid sequence: CATSERPPYNEQFF.

The chain joins TRBV20-1 to TRBJ2-1; TRBD1 agrees at 8 bases. The end of the DNA is better explained by TRBJ2-7, so the J call may be wrong. The germline V gene encodes CDR1 DFQATT and CDR2 SNEGSKA (reference sequence). CDR3 length: 12 amino acids. The CDR3 DNA reads TGCAGTGCTTGGACAGGGTCGGCCGAGCAGTACTTC. Its translation: CSAWTGSAEQYF.

The rearrangement uses TRBV7-2 and TRBJ2-3, with D possibly matching TRBD2 (6 bases). Trimming removed 5 bases at V and 5 bases at J, with 14 bases between. The CDR3 is 14 residues long. CDR1 and CDR2 from the germline V gene are SGHTA and FQGNSA. CDR3 coding DNA: TGTGCCAGCAGCCGAGGCGCGGGGAAAGATACGCAGTATTTT. This sequence encodes CASSRGAGKDTQYF.

The rearrangement links TRBV11-2 to TRBJ2-3; D ambiguous. Germline lookup yields CDR1 SGHAT and CDR2 FQNNGV. The CDR3 has 15 residues. The V gene lost 0 bases and the J gene lost 2 bases, with 9 bases spanning the gap. The CDR3 sequence is CASSLEGFYTDTQYF. The CDR3 bases are TGTGCCAGCAGCTTAGAAGGGTTTTACACAGATACGCAGTATTTT.

The chain joins TRBV2 to TRBJ2-7, with D possibly matching TRBD2 (7 bases). CDR1 is SNHLY and CDR2 is FYNNEI in the germline V gene. Deletions cut 5 bases from V and 2 bases from J, with 13 bases between. The length of the CDR3 is 14 residues. This CDR3 is CASSREGEPYEQYF. The CDR3 DNA reads as TGTGCCAGCAGTAGGGAGGGGGAGCCCTACGAGCAGTACTTC.

This chain connects TRBV13 to TRBJ1-2; 8 positions agree with TRBD1. The V gene's germline CDR1 is PRHDT and CDR2 FYEKMQ (reference sequence). The CDR3 runs to 17 residues. V lost 5 bases to trimming and J lost 3 bases; unmatched junction nucleotides: 14. This CDR3 is CASSTQYGQGGDYGYTF. Here the CDR3 DNA reads TGTGCCAGCAGCACCCAGTACGGACAGGGAGGGGACTATGGCTACACCTTC.

This chain joins TRBV2 and TRBJ2-3; D is undetermined. CDR3 size: 15 residues. V was shortened by 2 bases and J by 0 bases, with 9 bases between the two germline ends. Germline CDR1 is SNHLY and CDR2 is FYNNEI. The CDR3 DNA sequence: TGTGCCAGCAGTGAAAAATTGCTTAGCACAGATACGCAGTATTTT. This translates into CASSEKLLSTDTQYF.

As for this clonotype: At one end, the junction sequence differs from germline, possibly due to a read error. The J gene is TRBJ1-3, the V gene TRBV11-2; D call uncertain. CDR1 SGHAT and CDR2 FQNNGV come from the germline V gene. The CDR3 is 15 amino acids. CDR3 protein: CASSTMISSGNTTYF. The CDR3 nucleotides are TGTGCCAGCAGCACCATGATTAGCTCCGGAAACACCACATATTTT.

The sample holds many counts of this clonotype. CDR3 nucleotide sequence: TGTGCCAGCAGCGTAGGACAGGGAGGTGAAAAACTGTTTTTT. Protein: CASSVGQGGEKLFF. J is TRBJ1-4 and V is TRBV9, with 7 bases that match TRBD1. CDR3 length: 14 amino acids. The germline CDR1 and CDR2 sequences are SGDLS and YYNGEE. J gave up 7 bases and V 0 bases, and 3 bases lay outside the gene matches.

This clonotype has a count of ten or more. V gene TRBV5-1 combines with J gene TRBJ2-7; 7 bases align to TRBD2. The CDR3 sequence is 15 residues long. Germline CDR1 and CDR2: SGHRS and YFSETQ. The V gene end was trimmed by 2 bases and the J gene end by 2 bases; junction bases not matched to a gene: 7. DNA of the CDR3: TGCGCCAGCAGCTTTGAGGGACTATTTACCTACGAGCAGTACTTC. Protein sequence: CASSFEGLFTYEQYF.

This clonotype was seen only once. The genes are TRBV2 and TRBJ1-5; 7 bases align to TRBD1. The ends lost 8 bases at V and 1 base at J; junction bases unmatched: 2. The CDR3 covers 13 residues. Per germline, CDR1 SNHLY and CDR2 FYNNEI. CDR3 nucleotides: TGTGCCAGCGCAGGGGGAAGCAATCAGCCCCAGCATTTT. Translated: CASAGGSNQPQHF.

The chain is built from TRBV24-1 and TRBJ1-2; TRBD1 is a possible D gene (6 bases). CDR3 length equals 13 residues. Germline V lookup: CDR1 KGHDR, CDR2 SFDVKD. V was pared by 2 bases and J by 7 bases, with 10 bases between. This CDR3 is CATSDSRGFGYTF. The CDR3, as DNA: TGTGCCACCAGTGATTCGAGGGGGTTTGGCTACACCTTC.

V is TRBV7-4 and J is TRBJ2-3; no clear D. The CDR3 is made up of 12 amino acids. V was trimmed by 8 bases and J by 2 bases, leaving 8 bases between them. The germline V gene has CDR1 SGHVT and CDR2 SQSDAQ. Here the CDR3 DNA reads TGTGCCAGCCAACTAACCACAGATACGCAGTATTTT. It is translated as CASQLTTDTQYF. The full variable domain, rest sourced from reference TRBV7-4 and TRBJ2-3, is GAGVSQSPRYKVAKRGRDVALRCDSISGHVTLYWYRQTLGQGSEVLTYSQSDAQRDKSGRPSGRFSAERPERSVSTLKIQRTEQGDSAVYLCASQLTTDTQYFGPGTRLTVL.

This clonotype was found many times. V is TRBV5-5 and J is TRBJ2-3; 9 bases are shared with TRBD2. CDR3 length equals 14 residues. Trimming removed 5 bases from V and 5 bases from J; junction bases left unmatched: 6. Germline V gene data show CDR1 as SGHKS and CDR2 as YYEKEE (reference sequence). CDR3 sequence: CASSGGGAQDTQYF. The DNA of the CDR3 is TGTGCCAGCAGTGGCGGGGGGGCCCAAGATACGCAGTATTTT.

Concerning this clonotype itself: The junction shows a germline mismatch at one end, possibly a read error. This chain links TRBV7-7 with TRBJ2-1; D uncertain. CDR3 size: 13 residues. Germline V lookup: CDR1 SSHAT, CDR2 FNYEAQ (reference sequence). CDR3 coding DNA: TGTGCTAGCAGCGCTTCGATAAACAATGAGCAGTTCTTC. It encodes CASSASINNEQFF.

Ten or more counts support this clonotype. The CDR3 spells CSATGPNYGYTF. The CDR3 coding sequence is TGCAGTGCTACGGGCCCCAACTATGGCTACACCTTC. This sequence joins TRBV20-1 and TRBJ1-2; D unresolved. The CDR3 consists of 12 residues. Germline lookup yields CDR1 DFQATT and CDR2 SNEGSKA (reference sequence). Trimming took off 4 bases at V and 2 bases at J, with 8 bases between the two ends.

The chain carries TRBV29-1 and TRBJ2-7; TRBD2 is a possible D gene (7 bases). V was cut by 4 bases and J by 2 bases, with 12 bases left in between. The CDR3 is 13 amino acids. Germline V CDR1 and CDR2: SQVTM, ANQGSEA. This CDR3 is CSVGGGQAYEQYF. DNA of the CDR3: TGCAGCGTTGGGGGGGGACAAGCCTACGAGCAGTACTTC.

On this clonotype: A much bigger clone sits one base away, suggesting this may be a read error. J is TRBJ1-2 and V is TRBV12-3 or TRBV12-4, with D possibly TRBD1 on 6 matching bases. This CDR3 contains 14 residues. V shed 10 bases and J shed 5 bases, with 20 bases lying between them. CDR3 sequence: CANTRGGLGYGYTF. The CDR3 nucleotides are TGTGCCAACACCAGGGGAGGGCTTGGGTATGGCTACACCTTC.

The chain carries TRBV15 and TRBJ2-1; D possibly uses TRBD1 or TRBD2 (6 bases each). Germline loops: CDR1 LNHNV, CDR2 YYDKDF (reference sequence). The CDR3 runs to 14 residues. The V end was cut by 4 bases, the J end by 7 bases, with 14 bases between. The CDR3 DNA reads as TGTGCCACCAGCAAAGGAGGGGGTGGGAATGAGCAGTTCTTC. It encodes CATSKGGGGNEQFF.

This clonotype was recorded many times. The chain uses TRBV5-1 and TRBJ1-1, with TRBD1 matching over 7 bases. The CDR3 contains 14 residues. From germline, CDR1 is SGHRS and CDR2 YFSETQ. V was clipped by 2 bases and J by 2 bases; unmatched bases: 3. The CDR3 loop reads CASSFDRVNTEAFF. The CDR3 DNA is TGCGCCAGCAGCTTCGACAGGGTAAACACTGAAGCTTTCTTT.

The chain combines TRBV25-1 with TRBJ2-7; 13 nucleotides match TRBD2. Losses at the gene ends were 3 bases for V and 4 bases for J; bases not matched to a gene: 3. This CDR3 is 15 amino acids long. In germline, CDR1 is MGHDK, CDR2 SYGVNS. CDR3: CASSDSGLAGYEQYF. DNA of the CDR3: TGTGCCAGCAGTGATTCGGGACTAGCGGGGTACGAGCAGTACTTC.

V is TRBV5-5 and J is TRBJ2-3; 7 nucleotides match TRBD2. CDR1 and CDR2 from the germline V gene are SGHKS and YYEKEE (reference sequence). The J segment lost 2 bases and the V segment lost 0 bases, leaving 3 bases of the junction unmatched. This CDR3 is 15 amino acids long. Here the CDR3 DNA reads TGTGCCAGCAGCTTGGAAGCGGGGTCCACAGATACGCAGTATTTT. As protein: CASSLEAGSTDTQYF. Supplemented by reference TRBV5-5 and TRBJ2-3, the full variable domain reads DAGVTQSPTHLIKTRGQQVTLRCSPISGHKSVSWYQQVLGQGPQFIFQYYEKEERGRGNFPDRFSARQFPNYSSELNVNALLLGDSALYLCASSLEAGSTDTQYFGPGTRLTVL.

This clonotype appeared many times. The CDR3 reads CASIGQGNTIYF. The DNA for the CDR3 is TGTGCCAGTATCGGACAGGGAAACACCATATATTTT. The gene calls are TRBV19 and TRBJ1-3, with TRBD1 as a possible D gene (6 bases). Germline assignment: CDR1 LNHDA and CDR2 SQIVND (reference sequence). V was trimmed by 7 bases and J by 4 bases, leaving 8 bases between them. The CDR3 contains 12 residues.

The V gene is TRBV11-3, the J gene TRBJ2-5; possible D gene TRBD1, 5 bases. V was pared by 5 bases and J by 0 bases, with 7 bases between. CDR3 length equals 13 residues. Germline V gene data show CDR1 as SGHNT and CDR2 as YENEEA. CDR3 coding DNA: TGTGCCAGCAGCCACAGGTACCAAGAGACCCAGTACTTC. Its protein is CASSHRYQETQYF. Supplemented by reference TRBV11-3 and TRBJ2-5, the full variable domain reads EAGVVQSPRYKIIEKKQPVAFWCNPISGHNTLYWYLQNLGQGPELLIRYENEEAVDDSQLPKDRFSAERLKGVDSTLKIQPAELGDSAVYLCASSHRYQETQYFGPGTRLLVL.

The gene calls are TRBV5-1 and TRBJ1-3; no reliable D call. The CDR3 has 13 residues. The germline V gene encodes CDR1 SGHRS and CDR2 YFSETQ. The germline V and J ends were trimmed by 6 bases and 2 bases, with 9 bases remaining between them. CDR3: CASNAGAGNTIYF. The CDR3 DNA follows: TGCGCCAGCAATGCCGGGGCTGGAAACACCATATATTTT.

The V call is TRBV7-7, the J call TRBJ2-1; 7 positions match TRBD2. The CDR3 totals 13 residues. In germline, CDR1 is SSHAT, CDR2 FNYEAQ (reference sequence). This chain's CDR3 is CASAQTGGNEQFF. In DNA, the CDR3 is TGTGCTAGCGCCCAGACGGGGGGCAATGAGCAGTTCTTC. Based on the CDR3 plus reference TRBV7-7 and TRBJ2-1, the full variable domain is GAGVSQSPRYKVTKRGQDVTLRCDPISSHATLYWYQQALGQGPEFLTYFNYEAQPDKSGLPSDRFSAERPEGSISTLTIQRTEQRDSAMYRCASAQTGGNEQFFGPGTRLTVL.

In this sample, this clonotype turned up a few times. The chain carries TRBV20-1 and TRBJ2-5; D not resolved. The CDR3 loop spans 10 amino acids. Germline V gene data show CDR1 as DFQATT and CDR2 as SNEGSKA (reference sequence). Between the trimmed V and J ends, which lost 3 bases and 5 bases, there was a span of 4 bases. The CDR3 DNA reads TGCAGTGCTAGGGGGGAGACCCAGTACTTC. Residues: CSARGETQYF.